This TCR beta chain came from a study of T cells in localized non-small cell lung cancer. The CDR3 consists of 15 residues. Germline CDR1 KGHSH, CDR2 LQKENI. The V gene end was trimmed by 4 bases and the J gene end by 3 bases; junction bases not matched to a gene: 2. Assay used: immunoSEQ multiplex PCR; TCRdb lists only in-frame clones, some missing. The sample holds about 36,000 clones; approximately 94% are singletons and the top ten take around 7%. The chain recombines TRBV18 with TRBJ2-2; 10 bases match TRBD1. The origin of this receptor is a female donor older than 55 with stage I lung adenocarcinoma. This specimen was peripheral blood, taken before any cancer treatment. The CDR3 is CASSLGTGDTGELFF. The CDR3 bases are TGTGCCAGCTCACTCGGGACAGGGGACACCGGGGAGCTGTTTTTT.